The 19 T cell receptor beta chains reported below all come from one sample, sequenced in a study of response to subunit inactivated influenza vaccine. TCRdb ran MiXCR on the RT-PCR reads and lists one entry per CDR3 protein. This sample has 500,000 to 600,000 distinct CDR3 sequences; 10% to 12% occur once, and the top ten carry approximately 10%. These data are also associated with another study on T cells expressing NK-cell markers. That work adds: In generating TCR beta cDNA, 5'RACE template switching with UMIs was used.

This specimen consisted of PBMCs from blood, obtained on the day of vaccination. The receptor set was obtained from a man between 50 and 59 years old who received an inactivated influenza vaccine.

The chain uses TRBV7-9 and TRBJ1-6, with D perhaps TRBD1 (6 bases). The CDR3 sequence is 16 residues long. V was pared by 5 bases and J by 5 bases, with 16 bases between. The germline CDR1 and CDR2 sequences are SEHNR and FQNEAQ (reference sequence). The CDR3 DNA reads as TGTGCCAGCAGCCCGGTAGGGCAGGGGAATAATTCACCCCTCCACTTT. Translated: CASSPVGQGNNSPLHF.

For the CDR3, the DNA is TGCAGTGCTCGAAGCGGGGGCTCCTACAATGAGCAGTTCTTC. Protein product: CSARSGGSYNEQFF. The chain combines TRBV20-1 with TRBJ2-1; 8 nucleotides match TRBD2. V lost 5 bases to trimming and J lost 0 bases; unmatched junction nucleotides: 3. The CDR3 sequence is 14 residues long. Germline CDR1 reads DFQATT; CDR2 reads SNEGSKA (reference sequence).

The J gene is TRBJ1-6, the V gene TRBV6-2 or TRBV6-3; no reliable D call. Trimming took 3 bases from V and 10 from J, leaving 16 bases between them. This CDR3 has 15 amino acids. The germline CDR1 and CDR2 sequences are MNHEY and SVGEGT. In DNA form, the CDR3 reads TGTGCCAGCAGTTATGTCGTCAGGATGGGCTCACCCCTCCACTTT. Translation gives CASSYVVRMGSPLHF.

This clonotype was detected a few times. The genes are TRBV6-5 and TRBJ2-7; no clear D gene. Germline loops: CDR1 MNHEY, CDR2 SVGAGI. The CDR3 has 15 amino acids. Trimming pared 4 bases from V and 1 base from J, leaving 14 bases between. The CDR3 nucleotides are TGTGCCAGCAGTTTGAAACTCAGATTTTCCTACGAGCAGTACTTC. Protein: CASSLKLRFSYEQYF.

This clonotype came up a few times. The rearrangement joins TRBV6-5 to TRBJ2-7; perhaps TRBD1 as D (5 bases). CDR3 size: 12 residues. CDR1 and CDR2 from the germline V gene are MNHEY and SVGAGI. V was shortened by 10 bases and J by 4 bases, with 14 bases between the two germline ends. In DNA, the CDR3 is TGTGCCACCGCGGCAGGGCTGTACGAGCAGTACTTC. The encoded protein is CATAAGLYEQYF.

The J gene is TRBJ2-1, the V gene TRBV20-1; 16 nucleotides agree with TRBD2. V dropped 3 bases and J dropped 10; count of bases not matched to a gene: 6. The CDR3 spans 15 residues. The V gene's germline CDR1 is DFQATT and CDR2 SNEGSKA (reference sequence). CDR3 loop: CSASGTSGRVVEQFF. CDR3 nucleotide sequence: TGCAGTGCTAGTGGGACTAGCGGGAGGGTGGTCGAGCAGTTCTTC.

DNA of the CDR3: TGTGCCAGCAGCTTAGCCGGTAGCCACAATGAGCAGTTCTTC. Its protein product is CASSLAGSHNEQFF. The V and J genes are TRBV7-9 and TRBJ2-1, with D unclear. Trimming removed 0 bases at V and 5 bases at J, with 8 bases between. Looked up from germline, CDR1 is SEHNR and CDR2 is FQNEAQ (reference sequence). This CDR3 is 14 amino acids long.

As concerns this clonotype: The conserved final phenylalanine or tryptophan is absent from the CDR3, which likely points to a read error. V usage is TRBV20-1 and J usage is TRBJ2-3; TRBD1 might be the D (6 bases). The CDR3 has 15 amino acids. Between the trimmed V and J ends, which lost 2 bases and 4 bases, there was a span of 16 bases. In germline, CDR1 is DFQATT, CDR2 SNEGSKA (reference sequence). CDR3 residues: CSARTLGGRSDTQYI. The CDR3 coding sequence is TGCAGTGCTAGAACGCTAGGGGGAAGGTCAGATACGCAGTATATT.

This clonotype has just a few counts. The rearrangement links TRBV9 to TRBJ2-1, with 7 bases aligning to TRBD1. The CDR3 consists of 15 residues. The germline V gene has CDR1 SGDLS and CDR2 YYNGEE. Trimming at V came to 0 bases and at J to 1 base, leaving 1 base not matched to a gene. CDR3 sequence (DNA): TGTGCCAGCAGCGTAGCGGGACAGTCCTACAATGAGCAGTTCTTC. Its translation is CASSVAGQSYNEQFF.

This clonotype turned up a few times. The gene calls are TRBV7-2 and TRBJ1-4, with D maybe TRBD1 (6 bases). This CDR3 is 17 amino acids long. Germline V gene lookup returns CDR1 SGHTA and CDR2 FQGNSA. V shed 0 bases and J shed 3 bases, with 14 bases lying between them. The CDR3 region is CASSLALGAPANEKLFF. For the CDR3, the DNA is TGTGCCAGCAGCTTAGCGCTGGGGGCGCCGGCTAATGAAAAACTGTTTTTT.

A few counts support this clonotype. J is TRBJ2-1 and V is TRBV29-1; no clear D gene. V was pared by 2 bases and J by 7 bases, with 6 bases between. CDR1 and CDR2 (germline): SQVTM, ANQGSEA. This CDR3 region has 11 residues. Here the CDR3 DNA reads TGCAGCGTTGAAATTTCTAATGAGCAGTTCTTC. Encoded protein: CSVEISNEQFF.

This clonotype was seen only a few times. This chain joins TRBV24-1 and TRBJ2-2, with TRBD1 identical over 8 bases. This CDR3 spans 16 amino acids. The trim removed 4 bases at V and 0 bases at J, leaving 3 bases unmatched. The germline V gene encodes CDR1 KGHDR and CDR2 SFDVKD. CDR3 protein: CATSDSTGANTGELFF. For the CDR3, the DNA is TGTGCCACCAGTGACTCGACAGGGGCGAACACCGGGGAGCTGTTTTTT.

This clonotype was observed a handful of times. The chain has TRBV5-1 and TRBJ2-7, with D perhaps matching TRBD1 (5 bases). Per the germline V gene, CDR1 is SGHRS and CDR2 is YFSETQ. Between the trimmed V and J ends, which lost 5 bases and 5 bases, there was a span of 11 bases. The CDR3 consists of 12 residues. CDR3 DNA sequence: TGCGCCAGCAGAAAGGACACCGACGAGCAGTACTTC. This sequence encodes CASRKDTDEQYF. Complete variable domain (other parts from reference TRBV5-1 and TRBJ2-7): KAGVTQTPRYLIKTRGQQVTLSCSPISGHRSVSWYQQTPGQGLQFLFEYFSETQRNKGNFPGRFSGRQFSNSRSEMNVSTLELGDSALYLCASRKDTDEQYFGPGTRLTVT.

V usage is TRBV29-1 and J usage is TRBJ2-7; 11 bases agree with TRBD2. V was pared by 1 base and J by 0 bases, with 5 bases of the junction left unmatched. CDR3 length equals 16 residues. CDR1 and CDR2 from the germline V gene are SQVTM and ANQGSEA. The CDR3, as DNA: TGCAGCGTTGAAGGGGGGACTAGCGGAAACTCCTACGAGCAGTACTTC. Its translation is CSVEGGTSGNSYEQYF.

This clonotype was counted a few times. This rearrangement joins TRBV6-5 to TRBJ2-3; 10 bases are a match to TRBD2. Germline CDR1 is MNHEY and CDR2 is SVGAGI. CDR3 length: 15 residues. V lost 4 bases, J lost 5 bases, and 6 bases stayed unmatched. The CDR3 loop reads CASSLLAGERDTQYF. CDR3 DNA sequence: TGTGCCAGCAGTTTGCTAGCGGGAGAACGAGATACGCAGTATTTT.

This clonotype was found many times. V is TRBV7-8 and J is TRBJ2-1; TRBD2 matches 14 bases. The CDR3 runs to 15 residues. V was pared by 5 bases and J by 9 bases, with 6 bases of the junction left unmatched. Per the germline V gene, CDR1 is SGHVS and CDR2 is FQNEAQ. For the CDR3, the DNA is TGTGCCAGCAGCCCGGGGGGACTAGCGGGAGTTGAGCAGTTCTTC. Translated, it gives CASSPGGLAGVEQFF. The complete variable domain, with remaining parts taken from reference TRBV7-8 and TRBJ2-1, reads GAGVSQSPRYKVAKRGQDVALRCDPISGHVSLFWYQQALGQGPEFLTYFQNEAQLDKSGLPSDRFFAERPEGSVSTLKIQRTQQEDSAVYLCASSPGGLAGVEQFFGPGTRLTVL.

The CDR3 DNA reads TGTGCCAGTAGTATCGGCGGGAGCTACACAGATACGCAGTATTTT. It encodes CASSIGGSYTDTQYF. This chain connects TRBV19 to TRBJ2-3; 7 bases match TRBD2. V lost 3 bases to trimming and J lost 2 bases; unmatched junction nucleotides: 5. Germline V gene sequence: CDR1 LNHDA, CDR2 SQIVND (reference sequence). This CDR3 region has 15 residues.

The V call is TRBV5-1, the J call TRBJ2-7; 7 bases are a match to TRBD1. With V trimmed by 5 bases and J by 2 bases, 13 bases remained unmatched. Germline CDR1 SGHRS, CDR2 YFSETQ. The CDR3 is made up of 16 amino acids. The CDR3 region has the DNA TGCGCCAGCAGTACCGTCTCGGGACAGAGAGCCTACGAGCAGTACTTC. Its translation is CASSTVSGQRAYEQYF.

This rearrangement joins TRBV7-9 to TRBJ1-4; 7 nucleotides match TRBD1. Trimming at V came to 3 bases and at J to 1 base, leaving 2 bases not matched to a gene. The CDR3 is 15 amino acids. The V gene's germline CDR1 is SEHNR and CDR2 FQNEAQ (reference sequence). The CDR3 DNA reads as TGTGCCAGCAGCTTCAGACAGGGAACTAATGAAAAACTGTTTTTT. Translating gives CASSFRQGTNEKLFF.